This paragraph covers one TCR beta chain sequence. Its specificity is unknown. Germline V gene sequence: CDR1 SGHNT, CDR2 YYREEE (reference sequence). The CDR3 is 14 amino acids. V lost 4 bases and J lost 6; bases outside the gene matches: 8. The sample originates from a study of memory B cells and T cells in multiple sclerosis. Study findings and constraints: Shared clonotype counts depended on differing compartment clone-set sizes and were normalized.

Sequencing used immunoSEQ multiplex PCR; TCRdb keeps in-frame clones, though not all of them. Of roughly 14,000 clones listed, approximately 70% are singletons. Sequencing input: memory (CD45RO+) CD4+ T cells from blood. The sequence was obtained from a human donor with multiple sclerosis. The genes are TRBV5-4 and TRBJ1-2; 8 bases line up with TRBD1. CDR3 sequence reads: CASSGNQGANGYTF. The CDR3 DNA follows: TGTGCCAGCAGCGGGAATCAGGGGGCGAATGGCTACACCTTC.